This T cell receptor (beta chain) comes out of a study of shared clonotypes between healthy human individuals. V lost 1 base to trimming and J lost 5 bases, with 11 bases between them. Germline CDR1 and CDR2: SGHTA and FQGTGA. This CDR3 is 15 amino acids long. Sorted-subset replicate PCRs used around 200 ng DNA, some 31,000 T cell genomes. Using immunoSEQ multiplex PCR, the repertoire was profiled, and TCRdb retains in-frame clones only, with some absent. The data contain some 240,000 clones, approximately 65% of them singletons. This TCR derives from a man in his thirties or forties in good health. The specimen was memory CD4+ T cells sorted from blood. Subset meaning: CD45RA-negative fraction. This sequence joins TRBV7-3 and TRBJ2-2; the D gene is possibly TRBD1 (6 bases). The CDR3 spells CASSLNRADTGELFF. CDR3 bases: TGTGCCAGCAGCTTAAACAGGGCGGATACCGGGGAGCTGTTTTTT.